This is a list of T cell receptor beta chains from one sample in a study of cytomegalovirus exposure and HLA in healthy donors. Sequenced by immunoSEQ multiplex PCR; TCRdb stores in-frame clones only, minus some. Here the sample spans about 300,000 clones, roughly 90% being singletons. Source material: PBMCs. Every receptor here comes from a man between 40 and 49 years old in good health and CMV-seropositive. Both conserved end residues are part of each CDR3. A D gene is named only where the DNA matches it firmly. Size is stated for part of the rows, as once, few or many counts, or as a class when the clone is expanded.

V gene	clone size	D gene	J gene	CDR3 DNA	CDR3 protein
TRBV4-1	NA	NA	TRBJ2-7	TGCGCCAGCAGCCAAGAACCCGCCCCAAACTACGAGCAGTACTTC	CASSQEPAPNYEQYF
TRBV7-8	NA	TRBD2	TRBJ2-1	TGTGCCAGCAGCTCGATAGCGGGAACCTACAATGAGCAGTTCTTC	CASSSIAGTYNEQFF
TRBV27	NA	TRBD2	TRBJ2-1	TGTGCCAGCAGTCTACCCCCGGGAGGGGGGTCCTACAATGAGCAGTTCTTC	CASSLPPGGGSYNEQFF
TRBV7-2	NA	TRBD2	TRBJ2-1	TGTGCCAGCAGCTTACGGGGCGGGAGTGGGTACAATGAGCAGTTCTTC	CASSLRGGSGYNEQFF
TRBV5-4	NA	TRBD2	TRBJ2-1	TGTGCCAGCAGCTCGGGACAGGGAAGGACTAGCGGGAGCTACAATGAGCAGTTCTTC	CASSSGQGRTSGSYNEQFF
TRBV11-2	NA	TRBD2	TRBJ2-3	TGTGCCAGCAGCTTAGGGGCTAGCGGGAGGATGGGGACAGATACGCAGTATTTT	CASSLGASGRMGTDTQYF
TRBV15	NA	TRBD2	TRBJ2-3	TGTGCCACCAGCAGAAATAGCGGGGCCAGCGTAAATACGCAGTATTTT	CATSRNSGASVNTQYF
TRBV29-1	NA	NA	TRBJ2-2	TGCAGCGTTGTGTACGGCGGCGGGGAGCTGTTTTTT	CSVVYGGGELFF
TRBV11-2	NA	NA	TRBJ2-5	TGTGCCAGCAGCTTGGGCCGGGGATCCCAAGAGACCCAGTACTTC	CASSLGRGSQETQYF
TRBV28	NA	TRBD1	TRBJ2-2	TGTGCCAGCAGTTCCGGACAGGACGCGAACACCGGGGAGCTGTTTTTT	CASSSGQDANTGELFF
TRBV5-6	NA	TRBD2	TRBJ2-1	TGTGCCAGCAGCCTGGAGGGCGGGAGGGCCTCGGATGAGCAGTTCTTC	CASSLEGGRASDEQFF
TRBV18	once	TRBD2	TRBJ2-2	TGTGCCAGCTCACCTTTTGGGACTAGCGGGAGCGGCGGGGAGCTGTTTTTT	CASSPFGTSGSGGELFF
TRBV7-2	NA	NA	TRBJ2-5	TGTGCCAGCAGCTTGGCAGGGAGGGAGACCCAGTACTTC	CASSLAGRETQYF
TRBV28	NA	TRBD1	TRBJ2-1	TGTGCCAGCAGTTTAGGACAGGGGCTCAATGAGCAGTTCTTC	CASSLGQGLNEQFF
TRBV6-4	NA	NA	TRBJ1-2	TGTGCCAGCAGTGACCCGGACTCTAACTATGGCTACACCTTC	CASSDPDSNYGYTF
TRBV7-3	once	NA	TRBJ2-1	TGTGCCAGCAGCTTAACTAGCGGAAAGAACCCTTTCTTC	CASSLTSGKNPFF
TRBV4-2	NA	TRBD2	TRBJ2-3	TGTGCCAGCAGTTTAGCGGGAGTGATTACAGATACGCAGTATTTT	CASSLAGVITDTQYF
TRBV29-1	NA	NA	TRBJ2-3	TGCAGCGTTGAAGTAGGGGAACCTGATACGCAGTATTTT	CSVEVGEPDTQYF
TRBV7-8	NA	TRBD1	TRBJ2-5	TGTGCCAGCAGGATTCGACAGGGGTCCCCGCAGTACTTC	CASRIRQGSPQYF
TRBV6-5	NA	TRBD1	TRBJ1-1	TGTGCCAGCAGCTCAGGCGAAGGGGGCGCAGCTTTCTTT	CASSSGEGGAAFF
TRBV28	once	NA	TRBJ1-5	TGTGCCAGCAGCCCGACGGGTTACAATCAGCCCCAGCATTTT	CASSPTGYNQPQHF
TRBV18	NA	NA	TRBJ2-7	TGTGCCAGCTCACCCATGGCAGATCCTTCCTACGAGCAGTACTTC	CASSPMADPSYEQYF
TRBV19	NA	NA	TRBJ1-1	TGTGCCAGTAGTCAAAAAATTCGGGAGACTGAAGCTTTCTTT	CASSQKIRETEAFF